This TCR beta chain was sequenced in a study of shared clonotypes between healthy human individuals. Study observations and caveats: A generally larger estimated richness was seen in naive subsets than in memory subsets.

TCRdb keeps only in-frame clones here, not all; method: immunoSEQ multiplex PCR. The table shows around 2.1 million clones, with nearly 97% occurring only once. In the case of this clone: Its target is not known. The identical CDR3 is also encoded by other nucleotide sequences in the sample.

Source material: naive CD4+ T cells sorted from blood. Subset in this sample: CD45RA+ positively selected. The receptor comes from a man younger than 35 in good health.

DNA of the CDR3: TGTGCCAGTAGTATACGCGGGGACACCGGGGAGCTGTTTTTT. This gives the protein CASSIRGDTGELFF. The chain couples TRBV19 to TRBJ2-2, with D tentatively TRBD2 (6 bases). V was clipped by 2 bases and J by 3 bases, with 7 bases between them. Germline assignment: CDR1 LNHDA and CDR2 SQIVND (reference sequence). The CDR3 has 14 amino acids.